This entry features one T cell receptor beta chain sequence. What it binds is not known. The record originates from a study of T cell repertoires in cytomegalovirus infection. For the study at large: Public TCR beta signatures provided an indication of both CMV infection and a matching HLA type. Study results and caveats: In two of eight donors, the top clonotype was HLA-C-restricted CMV-specific. Carriers of CMV and the relevant HLA type were discriminated by public TCR beta frequency.

TCRdb fed the reads into MiXCR, producing one record per CDR3 protein. The profile covers fewer than 550,000 distinct CDR3 sequences, with 16% appearing a single time and 20% to 30% taken by the ten largest. The CDR3 sequence is 20 residues long. From germline, CDR1 is LGHNT and CDR2 FRNRAP. V was shortened by 0 bases and J by 5 bases, with 26 bases between the two germline ends. This chain connects TRBV12-5 to TRBJ1-5, with D perhaps matching TRBD1 (6 bases). The clonotype comes from a human donor in good health (CMV status not recorded). Some clones in this sample may be carry-over from other donors' samples. Specimen: CD8+ T cells from PBMCs. CDR3 nucleotide sequence: TGTGCTAGTGGTTTGGTATATCTGGGGGCACCGGGGAAATTCGATCAGCCCCAGCATTTT. Translation: CASGLVYLGAPGKFDQPQHF.